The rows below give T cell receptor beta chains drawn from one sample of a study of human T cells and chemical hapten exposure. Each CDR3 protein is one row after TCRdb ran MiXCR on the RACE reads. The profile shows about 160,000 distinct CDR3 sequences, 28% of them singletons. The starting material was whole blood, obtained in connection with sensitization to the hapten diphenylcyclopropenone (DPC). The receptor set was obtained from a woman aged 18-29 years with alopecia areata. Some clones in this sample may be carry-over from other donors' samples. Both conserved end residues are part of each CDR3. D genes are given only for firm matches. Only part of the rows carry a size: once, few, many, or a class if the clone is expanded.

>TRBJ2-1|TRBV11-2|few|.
CASTRRSREEQFF
TGTGCCAGCACCAGGCGGAGCCGCGAGGAGCAGTTCTTC
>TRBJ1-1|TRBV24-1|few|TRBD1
CATSPDRDTEAFF
TGTGCCACCAGTCCGGACAGGGACACTGAAGCTTTCTTT
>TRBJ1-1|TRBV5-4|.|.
CASSHPGTANTEAFF
TGTGCCAGCAGCCACCCCGGGACTGCAAACACTGAAGCTTTCTTT
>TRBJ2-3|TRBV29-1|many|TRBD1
CSVGQGTDTQYF
TGCAGCGTCGGACAGGGGACAGATACGCAGTATTTT
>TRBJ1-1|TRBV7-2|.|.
CASSLDGGYSEAFF
TGTGCCAGCAGCTTAGATGGGGGGTATTCAGAAGCTTTCTTT
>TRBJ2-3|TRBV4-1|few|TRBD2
CASSQDATGGLGTQYF
TGCGCCAGCAGCCAAGACGCAACGGGGGGGCTGGGGACGCAGTATTTT
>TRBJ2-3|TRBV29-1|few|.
CSLGTGRWQYF
TGCAGCCTAGGAACTGGGAGGTGGCAGTATTTT
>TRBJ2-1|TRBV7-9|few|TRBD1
CASSLKGATHNEQFF
TGTGCCAGCAGCTTAAAGGGGGCGACCCACAATGAGCAGTTCTTC
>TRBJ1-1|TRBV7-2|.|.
CASSNSIEKNTEAFF
TGTGCCAGCAGCAACTCCATAGAAAAGAACACTGAAGCTTTCTTT
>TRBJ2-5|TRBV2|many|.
CASSGQETQYF
TGTGCCAGCAGCGGACAAGAGACCCAGTACTTC
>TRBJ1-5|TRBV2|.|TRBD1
CASREDRGDNQPQHF
TGTGCCAGCAGAGAGGACAGGGGGGACAATCAGCCCCAGCATTTT
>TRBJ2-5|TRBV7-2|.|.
CASSLAPGRQETQYF
TGTGCCAGCAGCTTAGCGCCGGGACGCCAAGAGACCCAGTACTTC
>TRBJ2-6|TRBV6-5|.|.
CASSHRNVLTF
TGTGCCAGCAGTCACCGTAACGTCCTGACTTTC
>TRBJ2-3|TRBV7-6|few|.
CASSLTPPGGTDTQYF
TGTGCCAGCAGCTTAACCCCTCCGGGAGGCACAGATACGCAGTATTTT
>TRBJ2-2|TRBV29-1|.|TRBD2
CSPRGGAGELFF
TGCAGTCCGCGGGGGGGGGCCGGGGAGCTGTTTTTT
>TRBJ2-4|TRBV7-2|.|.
CASSSDRAIQYF
TGTGCCAGCAGCTCGGACAGAGCCATTCAGTACTTC
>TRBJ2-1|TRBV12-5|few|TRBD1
CASGTPGQGPYSSYNEQFF
TGTGCTAGTGGAACACCGGGACAGGGGCCTTATAGCTCCTACAATGAGCAGTTCTTC
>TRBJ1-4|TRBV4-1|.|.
CASSQSGPEKLFF
TGCGCCAGCAGCCAATCGGGCCCTGAAAAACTGTTTTTT
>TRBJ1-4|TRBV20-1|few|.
CSAPSGDSAEGEKLFF
TGCAGTGCTCCCTCCGGGGATTCGGCTGAGGGTGAAAAACTGTTTTTT